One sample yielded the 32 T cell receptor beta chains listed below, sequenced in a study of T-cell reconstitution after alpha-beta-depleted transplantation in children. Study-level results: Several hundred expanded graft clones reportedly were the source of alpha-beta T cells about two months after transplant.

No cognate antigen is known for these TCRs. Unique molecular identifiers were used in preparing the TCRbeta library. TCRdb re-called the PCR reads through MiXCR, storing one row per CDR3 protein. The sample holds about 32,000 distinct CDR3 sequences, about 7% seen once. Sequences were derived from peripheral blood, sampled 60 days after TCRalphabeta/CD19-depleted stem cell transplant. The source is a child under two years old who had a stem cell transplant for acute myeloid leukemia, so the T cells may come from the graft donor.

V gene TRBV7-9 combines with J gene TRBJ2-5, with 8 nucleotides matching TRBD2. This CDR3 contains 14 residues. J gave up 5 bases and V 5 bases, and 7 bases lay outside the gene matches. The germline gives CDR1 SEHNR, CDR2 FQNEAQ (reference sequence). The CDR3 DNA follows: TGTGCCAGCAGCCCCCCCGGGGGGGGTGAGACCCAGTACTTC. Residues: CASSPPGGGETQYF.

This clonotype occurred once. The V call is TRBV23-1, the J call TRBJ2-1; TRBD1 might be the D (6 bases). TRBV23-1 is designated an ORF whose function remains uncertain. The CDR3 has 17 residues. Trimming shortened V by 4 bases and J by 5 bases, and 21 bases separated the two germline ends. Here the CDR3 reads CASSRGPTGVSDNEQFF. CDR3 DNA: TGCGCCAGCAGTCGGGGGCCGACTGGGGTTTCGGACAATGAGCAGTTCTTC.

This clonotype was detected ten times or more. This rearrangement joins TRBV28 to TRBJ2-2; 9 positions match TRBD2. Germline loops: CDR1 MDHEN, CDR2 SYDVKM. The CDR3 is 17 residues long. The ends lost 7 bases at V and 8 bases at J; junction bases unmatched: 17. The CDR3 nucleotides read TGTGCCAGCATAATGGGACTAGCAAAAATCGGGTCTGGGGAGCTGTTTTTT. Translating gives CASIMGLAKIGSGELFF.

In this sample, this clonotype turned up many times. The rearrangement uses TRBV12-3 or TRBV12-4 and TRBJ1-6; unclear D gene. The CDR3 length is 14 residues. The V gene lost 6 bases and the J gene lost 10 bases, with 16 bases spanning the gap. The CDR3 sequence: CASRFDLGSSPLHF. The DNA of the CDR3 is TGTGCCAGCAGATTCGATTTGGGCTCATCACCCCTCCACTTT.

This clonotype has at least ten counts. CDR3: CSAVDRTSYNEQFF. The DNA of the CDR3 is TGCAGTGCTGTGGACAGAACCTCCTACAATGAGCAGTTCTTC. The V and J genes are TRBV20-1 and TRBJ2-1; weak D call: TRBD1 (6 bases). CDR1 DFQATT and CDR2 SNEGSKA come from the germline V gene (reference sequence). The V end was cut by 5 bases, the J end by 0 bases, with 11 bases between. The CDR3 contains 14 residues.

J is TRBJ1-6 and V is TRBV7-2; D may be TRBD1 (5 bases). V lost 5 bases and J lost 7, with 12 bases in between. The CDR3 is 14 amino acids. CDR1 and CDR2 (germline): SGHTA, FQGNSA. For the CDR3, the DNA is TGTGCCAGCAGCCTCCGGGACGGCAATTCACCCCTCCACTTT. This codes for CASSLRDGNSPLHF.

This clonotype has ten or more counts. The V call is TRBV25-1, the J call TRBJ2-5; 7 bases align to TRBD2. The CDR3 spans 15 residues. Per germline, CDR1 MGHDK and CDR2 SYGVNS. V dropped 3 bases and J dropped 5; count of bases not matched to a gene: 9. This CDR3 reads CASSDSRGVGETQYF. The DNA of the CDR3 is TGTGCCAGCAGTGACTCTCGGGGGGTAGGGGAGACCCAGTACTTC.

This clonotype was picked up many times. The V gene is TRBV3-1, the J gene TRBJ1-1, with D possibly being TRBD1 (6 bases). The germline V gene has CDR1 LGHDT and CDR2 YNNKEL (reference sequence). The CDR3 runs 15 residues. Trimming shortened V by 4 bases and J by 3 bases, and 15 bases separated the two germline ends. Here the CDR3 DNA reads TGTGCCAGCAGCCCAACAGGGTGGGCCGACACTGAAGCTTTCTTT. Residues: CASSPTGWADTEAFF.

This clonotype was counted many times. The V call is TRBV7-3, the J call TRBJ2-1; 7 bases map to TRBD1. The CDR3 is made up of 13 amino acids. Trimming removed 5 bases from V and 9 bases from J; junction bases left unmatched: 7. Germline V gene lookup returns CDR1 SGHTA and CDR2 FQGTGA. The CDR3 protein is CASSAYRGGEQFF. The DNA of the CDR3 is TGTGCCAGCAGCGCTTACAGGGGTGGTGAGCAGTTCTTC.

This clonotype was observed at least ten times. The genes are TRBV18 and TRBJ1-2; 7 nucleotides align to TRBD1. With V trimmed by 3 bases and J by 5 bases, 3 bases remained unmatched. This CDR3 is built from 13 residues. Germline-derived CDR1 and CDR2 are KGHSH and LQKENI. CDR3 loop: CASSPTTGYGYTF. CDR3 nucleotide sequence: TGTGCCAGCTCACCTACGACAGGGTATGGCTACACCTTC.

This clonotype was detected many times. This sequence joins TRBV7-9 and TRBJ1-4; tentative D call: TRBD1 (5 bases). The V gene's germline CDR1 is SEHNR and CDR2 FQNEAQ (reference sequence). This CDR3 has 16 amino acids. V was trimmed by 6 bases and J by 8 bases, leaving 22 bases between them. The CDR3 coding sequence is TGTGCCAGCAGTCCCCCTTCCGGCAGGGTGCGGGAAAAACTGTTTTTT. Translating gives CASSPPSGRVREKLFF.

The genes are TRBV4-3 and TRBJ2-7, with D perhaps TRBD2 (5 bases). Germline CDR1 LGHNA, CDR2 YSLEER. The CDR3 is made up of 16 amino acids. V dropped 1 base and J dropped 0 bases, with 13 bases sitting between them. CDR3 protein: CASSQGVAGGSYEQYF. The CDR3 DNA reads TGCGCCAGCAGCCAAGGAGTGGCGGGTGGCTCCTACGAGCAGTACTTC.

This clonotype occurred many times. This CDR3 reads CASSLTGTGKETQYF. CDR3 DNA: TGTGCCAGCAGTCTAACAGGGACAGGGAAAGAGACCCAGTACTTC. The rearrangement links TRBV4-2 to TRBJ2-5; 9 bases are shared with TRBD1. CDR1 LGHNA and CDR2 YNFKEQ come from the germline V gene. J gave up 3 bases and V 6 bases, and 8 bases lay outside the gene matches. This CDR3 is built from 15 residues.

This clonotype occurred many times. The CDR3 loop is CATSDSAGGPGNEQFF. CDR3 sequence (DNA): TGTGCCACCAGTGATTCAGCGGGAGGACCGGGAAATGAGCAGTTCTTC. This rearrangement joins TRBV24-1 to TRBJ2-1, with 9 bases that match TRBD2. This CDR3 region has 16 residues. Germline V CDR1 and CDR2: KGHDR, SFDVKD. V gave up 2 bases and J gave up 7 bases; unmatched junction bases: 8.

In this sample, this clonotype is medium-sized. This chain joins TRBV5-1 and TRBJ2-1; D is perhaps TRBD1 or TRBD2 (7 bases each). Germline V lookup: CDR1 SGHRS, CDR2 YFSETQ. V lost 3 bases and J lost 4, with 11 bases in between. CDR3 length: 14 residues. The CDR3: CASSSQGGYNEQFF. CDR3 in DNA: TGCGCCAGCAGCTCCCAGGGGGGGTACAATGAGCAGTTCTTC.

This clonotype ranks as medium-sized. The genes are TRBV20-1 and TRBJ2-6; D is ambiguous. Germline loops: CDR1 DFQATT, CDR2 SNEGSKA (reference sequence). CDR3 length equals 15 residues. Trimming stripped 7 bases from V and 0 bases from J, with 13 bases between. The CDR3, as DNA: TGCAGTGGTATGGGTATTAACTCTGGGGCCAACGTCCTGACTTTC. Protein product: CSGMGINSGANVLTF.

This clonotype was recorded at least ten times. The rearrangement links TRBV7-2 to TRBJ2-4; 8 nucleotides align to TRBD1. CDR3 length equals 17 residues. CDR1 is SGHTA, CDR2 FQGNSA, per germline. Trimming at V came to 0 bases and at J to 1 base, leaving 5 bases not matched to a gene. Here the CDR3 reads CASSLASGGLAKNIQYF. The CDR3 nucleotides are TGTGCCAGCAGCTTAGCCTCAGGGGGCCTCGCCAAAAACATTCAGTACTTC.

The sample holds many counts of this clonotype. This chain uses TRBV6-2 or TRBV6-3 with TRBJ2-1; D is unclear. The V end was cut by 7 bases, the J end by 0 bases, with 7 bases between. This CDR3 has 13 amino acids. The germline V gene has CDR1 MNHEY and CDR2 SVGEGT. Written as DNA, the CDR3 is TGTGCCAGCACGTGGAGCTCCTACAATGAGCAGTTCTTC. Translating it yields CASTWSSYNEQFF.

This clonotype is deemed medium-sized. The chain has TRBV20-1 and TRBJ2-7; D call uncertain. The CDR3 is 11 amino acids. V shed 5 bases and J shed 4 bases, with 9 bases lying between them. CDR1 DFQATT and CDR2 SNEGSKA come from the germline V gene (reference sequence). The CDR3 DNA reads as TGCAGTGCTTCGGACCTTTACGAGCAGTACTTC. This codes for CSASDLYEQYF.

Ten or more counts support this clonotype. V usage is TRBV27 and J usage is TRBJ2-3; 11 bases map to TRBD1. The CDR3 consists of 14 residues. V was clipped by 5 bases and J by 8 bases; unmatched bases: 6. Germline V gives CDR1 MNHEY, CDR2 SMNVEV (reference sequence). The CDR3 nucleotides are TGTGCCAGCAGTCCGGACAGGGGGCCTGGTACGCAGTATTTT. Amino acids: CASSPDRGPGTQYF.

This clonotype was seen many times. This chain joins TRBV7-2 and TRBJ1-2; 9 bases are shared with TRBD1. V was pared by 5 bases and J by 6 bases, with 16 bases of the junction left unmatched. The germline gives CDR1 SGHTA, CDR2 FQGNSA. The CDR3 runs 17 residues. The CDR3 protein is CASSHASGTGLRDGYTF. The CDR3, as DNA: TGTGCCAGCAGCCACGCTTCCGGGACAGGGTTGAGGGATGGCTACACCTTC.

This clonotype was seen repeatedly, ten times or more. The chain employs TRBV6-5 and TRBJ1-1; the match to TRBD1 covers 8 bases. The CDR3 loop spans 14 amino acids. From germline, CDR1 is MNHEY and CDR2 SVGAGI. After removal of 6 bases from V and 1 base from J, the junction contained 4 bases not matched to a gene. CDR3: CASSPTGGNTEAFF. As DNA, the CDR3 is TGTGCCAGCAGCCCTACAGGGGGGAACACTGAAGCTTTCTTT.

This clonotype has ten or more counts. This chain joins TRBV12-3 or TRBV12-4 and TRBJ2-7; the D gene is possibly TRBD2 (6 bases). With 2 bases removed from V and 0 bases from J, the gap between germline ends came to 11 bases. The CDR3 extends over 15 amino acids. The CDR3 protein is CASSLIGGSSYEQYF. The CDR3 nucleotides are TGTGCCAGCAGTTTAATCGGAGGGAGCTCCTACGAGCAGTACTTC.

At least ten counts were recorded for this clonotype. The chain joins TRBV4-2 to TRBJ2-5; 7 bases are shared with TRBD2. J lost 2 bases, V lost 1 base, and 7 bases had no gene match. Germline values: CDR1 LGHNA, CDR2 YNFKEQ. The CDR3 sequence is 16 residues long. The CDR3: CASSQVGGRGQETQYF. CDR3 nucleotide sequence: TGTGCCAGCAGCCAAGTGGGGGGGAGAGGGCAAGAGACCCAGTACTTC.

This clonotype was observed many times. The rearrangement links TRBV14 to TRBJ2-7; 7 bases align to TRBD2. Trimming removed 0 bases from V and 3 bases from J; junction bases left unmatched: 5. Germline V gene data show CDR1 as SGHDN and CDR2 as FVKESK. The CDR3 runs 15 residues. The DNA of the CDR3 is TGTGCCAGCAGCCAAGATCTCCAGCGGGGCTACGAGCAGTACTTC. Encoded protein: CASSQDLQRGYEQYF.

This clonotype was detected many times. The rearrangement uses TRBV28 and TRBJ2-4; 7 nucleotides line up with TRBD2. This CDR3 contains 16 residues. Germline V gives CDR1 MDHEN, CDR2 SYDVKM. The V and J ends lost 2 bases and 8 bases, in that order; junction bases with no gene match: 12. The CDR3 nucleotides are TGTGCCAGCAGTTTAGTCCCTAGCGGCAGGAGGGACATTCAGTACTTC. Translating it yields CASSLVPSGRRDIQYF.

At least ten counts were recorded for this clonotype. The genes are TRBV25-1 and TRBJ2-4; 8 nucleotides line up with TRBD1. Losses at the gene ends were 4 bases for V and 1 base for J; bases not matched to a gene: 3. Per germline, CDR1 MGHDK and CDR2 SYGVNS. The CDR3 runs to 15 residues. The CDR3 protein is CASSADRGAKNIQYF. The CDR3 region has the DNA TGTGCCAGCAGTGCAGACAGGGGCGCCAAAAACATTCAGTACTTC. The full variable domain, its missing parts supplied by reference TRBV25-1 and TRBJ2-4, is EADIYQTPRYLVIGTGKKITLECSQTMGHDKMYWYQQDPGMELHLIHYSYGVNSTEKGDLSSESTVSRIRTEHFPLTLESARPSHTSQYLCASSADRGAKNIQYFGAGTRLSVL.

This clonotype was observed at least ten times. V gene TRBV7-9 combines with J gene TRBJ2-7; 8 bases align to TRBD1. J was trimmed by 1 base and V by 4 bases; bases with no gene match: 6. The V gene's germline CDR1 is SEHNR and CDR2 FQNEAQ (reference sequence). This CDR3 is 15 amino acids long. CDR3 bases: TGTGCCAGCAGCTCTCAGCGACAGGGGTCCTACGAGCAGTACTTC. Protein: CASSSQRQGSYEQYF.

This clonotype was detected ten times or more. In nucleotides, the CDR3 is TGCGCCAGCAGCCCGAGCGGGAGCTCCGGAGATACGCAGTATTTT. Translation: CASSPSGSSGDTQYF. This rearrangement joins TRBV5-1 to TRBJ2-3; 8 bases map to TRBD2. The CDR3 is 15 residues long. The J segment lost 5 bases and the V segment lost 4 bases, leaving 9 bases of the junction unmatched. CDR1 is SGHRS, CDR2 YFSETQ, per germline.

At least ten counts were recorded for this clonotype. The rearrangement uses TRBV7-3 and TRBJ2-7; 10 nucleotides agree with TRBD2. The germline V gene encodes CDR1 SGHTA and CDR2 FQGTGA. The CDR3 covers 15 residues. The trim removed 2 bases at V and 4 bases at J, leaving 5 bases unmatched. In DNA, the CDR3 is TGTGCCAGCAGCTTACTAGCGGGAGTTGGGTACGAGCAGTACTTC. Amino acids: CASSLLAGVGYEQYF.

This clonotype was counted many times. CDR3 bases: TGTGCCAGCAGCTCGGGACCAAGATCCTACGAGCAGTACTTC. Its protein product is CASSSGPRSYEQYF. The chain is built from TRBV13 and TRBJ2-7; D may be TRBD1 or TRBD2 (5 bases each). The CDR3 consists of 14 residues. Germline CDR1 reads PRHDT; CDR2 reads FYEKMQ (reference sequence). The germline V and J ends were trimmed by 4 bases and 1 base, with 11 bases remaining between them.

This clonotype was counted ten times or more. CDR3 in amino acids: CASSFPGGRNYEQYF. For the CDR3, the DNA is TGTGCCAGCAGCTTCCCTGGGGGGCGGAACTACGAGCAGTACTTC. This rearrangement joins TRBV7-9 to TRBJ2-7; the D gene could be TRBD1 or TRBD2 (6 bases each). CDR3 length: 15 amino acids. Germline V gene sequence: CDR1 SEHNR, CDR2 FQNEAQ (reference sequence). Between the trimmed V and J ends, which lost 3 bases and 3 bases, there was a span of 15 bases.